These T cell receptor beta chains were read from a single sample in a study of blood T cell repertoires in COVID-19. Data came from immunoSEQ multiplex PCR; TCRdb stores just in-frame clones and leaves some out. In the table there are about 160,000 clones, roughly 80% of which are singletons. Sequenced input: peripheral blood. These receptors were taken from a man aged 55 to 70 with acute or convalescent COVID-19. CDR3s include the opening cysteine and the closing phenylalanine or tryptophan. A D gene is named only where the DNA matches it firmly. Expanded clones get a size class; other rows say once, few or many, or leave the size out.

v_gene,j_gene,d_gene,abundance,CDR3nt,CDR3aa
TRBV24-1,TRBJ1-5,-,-,TGTGCCACCAGTACCCAGGCTAGCAATCAGCCCCAGCATTTT,CATSTQASNQPQHF
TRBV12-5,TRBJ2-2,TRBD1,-,TGTGCTAGTGGTTTGACAAGGACAGGGGTGAGGACCGGGGAGCTGTTTTTT,CASGLTRTGVRTGELFF
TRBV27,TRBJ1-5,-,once,TGTGCCAGCAGTTTACCCCGGAGGCCTTGCAATCAGCCCCAGCATTTT,CASSLPRRPCNQPQHF
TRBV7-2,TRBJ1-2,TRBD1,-,TGTGCCAGCAGCGCGGGACAGCGAGGCGGAGGCTACACCTTC,CASSAGQRGGGYTF
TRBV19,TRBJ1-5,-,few,TGTGCCAGTAGTAAGGGAGTTTCAAGCAATCAGCCCCAGCATTTT,CASSKGVSSNQPQHF
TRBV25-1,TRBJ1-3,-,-,TGTGCCAGCAGTGAACCGGGTGGAAACACCATATATTTT,CASSEPGGNTIYF
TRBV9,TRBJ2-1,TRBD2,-,TGTGCCAGCAGCGCCGGGGGGGCCGGAAATGAGCAGTTCTTC,CASSAGGAGNEQFF
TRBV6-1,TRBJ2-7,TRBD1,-,TGTGCCAGCAGTGAATTCGGACAGGGACCCTACGAGCAGTACTTC,CASSEFGQGPYEQYF
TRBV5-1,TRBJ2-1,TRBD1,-,TGCGCCAGCCTCGCAAGGCCGGACAGGGAAAGGGGTGAGCAGTTCTTC,CASLARPDRERGEQFF
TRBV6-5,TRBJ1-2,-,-,TGTGCCAGCAGTTCCCTCGGAGGGTATGATGGCTACACCTTC,CASSSLGGYDGYTF
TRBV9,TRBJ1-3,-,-,TGTGCCAGCAGCGTAGCAGGGGCGAAGGGAAACACCATATATTTT,CASSVAGAKGNTIYF
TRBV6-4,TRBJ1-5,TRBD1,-,TGTGCCAGCAGTGAACGATTTCAGGGGGCGGAGAACAATCAGCCCCAGCATTTT,CASSERFQGAENNQPQHF
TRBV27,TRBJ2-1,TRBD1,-,TGTGCCAGCAGCCCGACAGGGTACAATGAGCAGTTCTTC,CASSPTGYNEQFF